This TCR beta chain was captured by sequencing in a study of T cells in Graves' hyperthyroidism and ophthalmopathy (dated by TCRdb to about 2019). In the study overall: Peripheral blood samples were taken at the time of initial diagnosis, prior to any treatment. TCR V-J signatures able to tell the groups apart were searched for in a discovery cohort of about a hundred patients, of whom more than 40 had Graves' ophthalmopathy and about 60 had stable Graves' hyperthyroidism. An independent validation cohort of under 20 hyperthyroidism patients and 17 patients who later progressed to ophthalmopathy tested prospective prediction of ophthalmopathy. The 75 to 100 discovery patients were divided at random into training and test sets in a 7:3 ratio. In addition, the study compared T-cell repertoires in thyroid tissue and in blood from five or six Graves' hyperthyroidism patients. After blood sampling, hyperthyroidism patients were treated with methimazole at a starting dose of 30 mg daily, and ophthalmopathy patients were treated with high-dose intravenous methylprednisolone. According to the paper, TCR Vbeta CDR3 sequencing was carried out on more than 120 peripheral blood samples, which came from under 50 ophthalmopathy, approximately 78 hyperthyroidism and roughly 17 progressor patients.

Study-wide findings and limitations: A model built on a 13 V-J signature distinguished ophthalmopathy from stable hyperthyroidism, reaching roughly 88% sensitivity and 81.08% specificity in cross-validation and 80%/75% in testing. Sample size was not statistically predetermined, and investigators were not blinded to group allocation. Most expanded thyroid clonotypes (frequency above 0.001) were also found in blood, which suggests that blood repertoires may mirror thyroid immune responses. During validation, the model predicted progression to ophthalmopathy a median of about 6.3 months ahead of onset, with around 65% sensitivity and almost 75% specificity.

CDR1 and CDR2 are drawn from the germline V gene: SGHDN, FVKESK. The CDR3, cysteine through phenylalanine, is 16 amino acids long. CDR3 DNA is the only sequence kept; it has 48 bases, read in frame from the first base. Amplification of TCR beta CDR3 regions was carried out from RNA transcripts. The TCR CDR3 was subjected to a first round of RT-PCR using the HTBI primer set and the Qiagen OneStep RT-PCR kit. The libraries were constructed in a second round of multiplex PCR and then size-selected and purified. The libraries were sequenced on an Illumina HiSeq2000 using paired-end 100 bp reads. Under the source paper's analysis protocol: SOAPnuke was used to process the raw data, with reads discarded if the reads contained adapters or uncalled bases, had a mean Phred below 15, or lacked an exact constant-primer or identifier match. High-quality paired reads were merged with COPE v1.2.5, and unique nucleotide sequences were defined as clonotypes. MiTCR v1.1 was used to align the clonotypes against IMGT TRBV, TRBD and TRBJ reference segments. The analysis included only V-J combinations with a frequency above 0.0001, which together covered about 99% of the repertoires. The TCS score was defined as the ratio of F50 (clonal expansion) to E x V (chaos), calculated using BLOSUM62-based TCRdist between CDR3 peptides within each V-J. Welch's t-statistics and random forest reduced approximately 520 V-J features to fewer than 15, which were used in a naive Bayes classifier (R e1071). TCRdb passed the public sequencing reads through fastp at Q25 and MiXCR, retaining productive beta sequences. Every CDR3 protein is listed once, alongside the most common genes and DNA of its rows. The authors' filters were not applied to this entry. The sample has around 200,000 distinct CDR3 sequences on record, about 16% of them singletons. The top ten hold roughly two fifths of the sample.

This clonotype has a handful of counts. Its antigen remains undetermined. At one boundary the junction diverges from the germline segment, which might be a read error. Stable Graves' hyperthyroidism was defined as no progression to ophthalmopathy during 18 months of follow-up. Hyperthyroidism patients were aged 18 to 65 years and newly diagnosed, with disease duration of less than 2 months. Patients with uncontrolled infections, other autoimmune diseases, pregnancy or lactation were excluded. Diagnoses relied on clinical symptoms, serum thyroxine and TRAb, thyroid ultrasound and orbital computed tomography. Ficoll-Paque density gradient centrifugation was used to isolate PBMCs from under 11 ml of fresh peripheral blood. Total RNA was extracted using Trizol reagent, and RNA quality was assessed on an Agilent 2100 Bioanalyzer.

This TCR derives from a man aged 35 to 55 with Graves' hyperthyroidism. Material: blood. The chain links TRBV14 with TRBJ2-1; no confident D gene assignment can be made. The DNA is TGTACCAGCAGCCACTCGGGTGCGGTCCCCTACAATGAGCAGTTCTTC. This encodes CTSSHSGAVPYNEQFF. The CDR3 plus the reference TRBV14 and TRBJ2-1 genes for the other parts give the full variable domain: EAGVTQFPSHSVIEKGQTVTLRCDPISGHDNLYWYRRVMGKEIKFLLHFVKESKQDESGMPNNRFLAERTGGTYSTLKVQPAELEDSGVYFCTSSHSGAVPYNEQFFGPGTRLTVL.